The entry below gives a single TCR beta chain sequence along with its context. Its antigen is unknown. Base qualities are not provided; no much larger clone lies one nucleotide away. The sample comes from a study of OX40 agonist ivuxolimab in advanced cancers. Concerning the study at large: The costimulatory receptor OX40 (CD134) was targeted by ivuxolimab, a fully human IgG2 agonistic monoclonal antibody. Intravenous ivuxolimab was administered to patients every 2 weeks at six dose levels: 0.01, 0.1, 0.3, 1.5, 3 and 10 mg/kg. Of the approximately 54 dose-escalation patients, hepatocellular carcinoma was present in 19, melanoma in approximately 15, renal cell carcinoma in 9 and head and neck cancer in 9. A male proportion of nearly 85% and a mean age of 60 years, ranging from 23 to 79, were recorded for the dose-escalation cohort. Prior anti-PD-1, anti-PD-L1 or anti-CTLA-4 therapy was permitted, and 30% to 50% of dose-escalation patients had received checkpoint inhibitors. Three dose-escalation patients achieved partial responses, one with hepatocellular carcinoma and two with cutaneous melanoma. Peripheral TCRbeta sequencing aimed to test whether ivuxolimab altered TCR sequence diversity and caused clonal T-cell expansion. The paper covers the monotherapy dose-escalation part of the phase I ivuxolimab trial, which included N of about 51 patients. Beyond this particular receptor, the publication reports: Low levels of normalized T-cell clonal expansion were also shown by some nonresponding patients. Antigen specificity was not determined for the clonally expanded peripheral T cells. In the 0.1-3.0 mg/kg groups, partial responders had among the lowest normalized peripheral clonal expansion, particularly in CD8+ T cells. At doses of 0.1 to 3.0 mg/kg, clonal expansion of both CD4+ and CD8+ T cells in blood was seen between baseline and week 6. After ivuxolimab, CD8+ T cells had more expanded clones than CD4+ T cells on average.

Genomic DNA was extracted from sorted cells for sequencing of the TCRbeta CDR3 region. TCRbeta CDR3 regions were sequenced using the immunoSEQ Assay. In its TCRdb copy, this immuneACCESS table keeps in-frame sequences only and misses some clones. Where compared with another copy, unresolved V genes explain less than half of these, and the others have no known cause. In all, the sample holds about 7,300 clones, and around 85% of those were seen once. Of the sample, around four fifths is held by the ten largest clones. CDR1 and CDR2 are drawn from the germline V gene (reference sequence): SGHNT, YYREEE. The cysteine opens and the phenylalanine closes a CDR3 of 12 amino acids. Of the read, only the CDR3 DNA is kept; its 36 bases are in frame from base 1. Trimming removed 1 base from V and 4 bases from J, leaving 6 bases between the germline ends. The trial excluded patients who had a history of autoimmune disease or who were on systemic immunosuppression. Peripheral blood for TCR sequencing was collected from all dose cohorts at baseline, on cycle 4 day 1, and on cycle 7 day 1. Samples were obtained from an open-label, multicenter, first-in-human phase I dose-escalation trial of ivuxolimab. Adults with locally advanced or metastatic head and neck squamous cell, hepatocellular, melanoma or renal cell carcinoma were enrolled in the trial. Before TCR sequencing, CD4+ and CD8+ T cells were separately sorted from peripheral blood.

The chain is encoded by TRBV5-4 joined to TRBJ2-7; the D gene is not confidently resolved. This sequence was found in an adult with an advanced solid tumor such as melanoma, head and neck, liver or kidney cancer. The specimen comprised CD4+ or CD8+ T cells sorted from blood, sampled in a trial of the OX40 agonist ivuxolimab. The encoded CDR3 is CASSLQTYEQYF. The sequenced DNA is TGTGCCAGCAGCTTGCAAACTTACGAGCAGTACTTC.